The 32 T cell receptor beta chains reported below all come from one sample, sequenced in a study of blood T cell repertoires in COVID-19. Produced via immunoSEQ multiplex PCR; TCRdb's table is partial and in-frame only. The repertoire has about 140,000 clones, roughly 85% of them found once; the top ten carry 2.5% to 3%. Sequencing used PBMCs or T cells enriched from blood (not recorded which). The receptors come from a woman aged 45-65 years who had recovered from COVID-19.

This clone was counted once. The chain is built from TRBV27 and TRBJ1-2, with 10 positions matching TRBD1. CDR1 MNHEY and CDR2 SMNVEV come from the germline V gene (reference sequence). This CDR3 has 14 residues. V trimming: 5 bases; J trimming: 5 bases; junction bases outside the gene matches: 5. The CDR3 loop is CASSRTGGQYGYTF. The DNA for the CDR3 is TGTGCCAGCAGTAGGACAGGGGGTCAGTATGGCTACACCTTC.

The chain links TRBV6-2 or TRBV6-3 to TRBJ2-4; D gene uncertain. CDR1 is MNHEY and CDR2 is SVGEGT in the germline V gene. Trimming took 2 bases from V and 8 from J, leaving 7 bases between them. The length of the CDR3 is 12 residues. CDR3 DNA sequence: TGTGCCAGCAGTTACCCCCCAGACATTCAGTACTTC. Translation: CASSYPPDIQYF.

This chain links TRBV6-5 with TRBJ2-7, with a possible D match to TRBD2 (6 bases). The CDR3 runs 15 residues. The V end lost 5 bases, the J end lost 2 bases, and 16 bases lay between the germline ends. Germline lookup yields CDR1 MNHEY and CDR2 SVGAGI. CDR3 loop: CASSLSGTGAYEQYF. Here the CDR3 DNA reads TGTGCCAGCAGTCTATCCGGGACGGGGGCCTACGAGCAGTACTTC.

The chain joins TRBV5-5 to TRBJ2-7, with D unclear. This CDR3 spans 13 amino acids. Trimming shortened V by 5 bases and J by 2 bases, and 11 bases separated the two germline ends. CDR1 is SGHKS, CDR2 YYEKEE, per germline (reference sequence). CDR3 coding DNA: TGTGCCAGCAGTCCGCGGCCCACCTACGAGCAGTACTTC. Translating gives CASSPRPTYEQYF.

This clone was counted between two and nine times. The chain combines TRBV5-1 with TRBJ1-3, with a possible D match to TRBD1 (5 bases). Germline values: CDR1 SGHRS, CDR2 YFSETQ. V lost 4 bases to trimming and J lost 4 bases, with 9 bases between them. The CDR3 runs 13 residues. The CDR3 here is CASSQGGGNTIYF. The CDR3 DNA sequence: TGCGCCAGCAGCCAGGGAGGAGGAAACACCATATATTTT.

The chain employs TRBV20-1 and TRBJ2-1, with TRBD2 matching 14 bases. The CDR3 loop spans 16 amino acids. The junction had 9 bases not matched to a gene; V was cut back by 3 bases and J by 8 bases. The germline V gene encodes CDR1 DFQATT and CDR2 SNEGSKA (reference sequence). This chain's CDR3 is CSASLGLAGDSDEQFF. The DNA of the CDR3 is TGCAGTGCTAGTTTGGGACTAGCGGGAGATAGCGATGAGCAGTTCTTC.

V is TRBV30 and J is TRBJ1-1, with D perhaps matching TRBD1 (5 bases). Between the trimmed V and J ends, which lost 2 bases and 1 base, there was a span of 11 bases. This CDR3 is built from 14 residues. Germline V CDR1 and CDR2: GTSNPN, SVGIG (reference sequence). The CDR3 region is CAWSWGERNTEAFF. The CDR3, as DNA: TGTGCCTGGAGTTGGGGCGAACGGAACACTGAAGCTTTCTTT. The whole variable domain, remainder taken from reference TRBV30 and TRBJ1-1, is SQTIHQWPATLVQPVGSPLSLECTVEGTSNPNLYWYRQAAGRGLQLLFYSVGIGQISSEVPQNLSASRPQDRQFILSSKKLLLSDSGFYLCAWSWGERNTEAFFGQGTRLTVV.

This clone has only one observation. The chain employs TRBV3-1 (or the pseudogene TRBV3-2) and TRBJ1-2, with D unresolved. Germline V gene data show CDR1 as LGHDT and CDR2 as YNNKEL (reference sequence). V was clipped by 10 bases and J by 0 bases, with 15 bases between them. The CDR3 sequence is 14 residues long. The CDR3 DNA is TGTGCCATCGGGTCCAGCGCCTCTAACTATGGCTACACCTTC. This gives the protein CAIGSSASNYGYTF.

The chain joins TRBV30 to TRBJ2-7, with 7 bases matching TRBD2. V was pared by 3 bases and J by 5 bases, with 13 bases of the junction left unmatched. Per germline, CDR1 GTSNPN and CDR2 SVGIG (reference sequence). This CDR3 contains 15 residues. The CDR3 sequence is CAWSARVRGVHEQYF. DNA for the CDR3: TGTGCCTGGAGCGCAAGGGTTCGGGGGGTGCACGAGCAGTACTTC.

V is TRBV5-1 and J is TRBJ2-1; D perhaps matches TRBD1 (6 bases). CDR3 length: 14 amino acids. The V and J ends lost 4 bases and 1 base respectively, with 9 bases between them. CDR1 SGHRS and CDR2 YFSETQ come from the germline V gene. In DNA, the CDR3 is TGCGCCAGCAGCGGGGGACAATCCTACAATGAGCAGTTCTTC. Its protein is CASSGGQSYNEQFF. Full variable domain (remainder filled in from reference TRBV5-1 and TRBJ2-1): KAGVTQTPRYLIKTRGQQVTLSCSPISGHRSVSWYQQTPGQGLQFLFEYFSETQRNKGNFPGRFSGRQFSNSRSEMNVSTLELGDSALYLCASSGGQSYNEQFFGPGTRLTVL.

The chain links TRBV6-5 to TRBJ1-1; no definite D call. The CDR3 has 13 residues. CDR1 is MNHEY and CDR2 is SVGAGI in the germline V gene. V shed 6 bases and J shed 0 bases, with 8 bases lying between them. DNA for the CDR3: TGTGCCAGCAGCCGTGACTTGAACACTGAAGCTTTCTTT. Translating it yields CASSRDLNTEAFF.

CDR3 sequence reads: CASSQASRPTTNEKLFF. The CDR3 nucleotides read TGCGCCAGCAGCCAAGCGTCCAGGCCTACAACTAATGAAAAACTGTTTTTT. This chain links TRBV4-1 with TRBJ1-4; the D is unclear. With 1 base removed from V and 0 bases from J, the gap between germline ends came to 12 bases. The germline V gene encodes CDR1 MGHRA and CDR2 YSYEKL. The CDR3 is 17 amino acids.

Written as DNA, the CDR3 is TGTGCCAGCACACAGGGTTTGGGTGAAGCTTTCTTT. This translates into CASTQGLGEAFF. This sequence joins TRBV2 and TRBJ1-1; D is possibly TRBD1 (6 bases). Germline loops: CDR1 SNHLY, CDR2 FYNNEI. The CDR3 totals 12 residues. V lost 7 bases to trimming and J lost 7 bases, with 13 bases between them.

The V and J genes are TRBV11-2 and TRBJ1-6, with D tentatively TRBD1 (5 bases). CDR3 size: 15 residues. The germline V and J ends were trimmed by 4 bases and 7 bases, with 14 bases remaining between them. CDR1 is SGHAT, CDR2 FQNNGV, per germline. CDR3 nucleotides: TGTGCCAGCAGCTCAAGAGGCGGGGACAATTCACCCCTCCACTTT. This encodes CASSSRGGDNSPLHF.

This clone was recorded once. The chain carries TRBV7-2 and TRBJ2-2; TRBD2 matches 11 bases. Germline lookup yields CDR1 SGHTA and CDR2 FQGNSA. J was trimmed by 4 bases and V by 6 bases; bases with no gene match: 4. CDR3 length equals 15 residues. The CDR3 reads CASRVGLAGTGELFF. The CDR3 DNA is TGTGCCAGCAGAGTCGGACTAGCGGGCACCGGGGAGCTGTTTTTT.

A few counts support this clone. The CDR3: CASSLRRVAFF. CDR3 coding DNA: TGTGCCAGCAGCTTACGGCGGGTAGCTTTCTTT. The chain links TRBV11-3 to TRBJ1-1; the D is unclear. Trimming left V 2 bases short and J 10 bases short, with 8 bases between. The CDR3 is 11 amino acids. The germline V gene encodes CDR1 SGHNT and CDR2 YENEEA.

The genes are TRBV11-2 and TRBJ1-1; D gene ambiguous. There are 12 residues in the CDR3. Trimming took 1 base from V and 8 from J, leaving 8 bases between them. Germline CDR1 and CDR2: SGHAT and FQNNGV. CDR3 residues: CASSLVETEAFF. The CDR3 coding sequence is TGTGCCAGCAGCTTAGTTGAGACAGAAGCTTTCTTT.

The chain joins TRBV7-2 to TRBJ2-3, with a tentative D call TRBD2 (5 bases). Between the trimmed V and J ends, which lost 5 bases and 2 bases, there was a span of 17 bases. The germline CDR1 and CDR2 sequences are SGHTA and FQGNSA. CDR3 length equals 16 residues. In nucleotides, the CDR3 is TGTGCCAGCAGCCAGCATAAGACTACTTACACAGATACGCAGTATTTT. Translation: CASSQHKTTYTDTQYF.

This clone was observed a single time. Written as DNA, the CDR3 is TGTGCCAGCAGCGCGGAGGCGGGGGCCTCCTACAATGAGCAGTTCTTC. Protein product: CASSAEAGASYNEQFF. The V call is TRBV9, the J call TRBJ2-1; D is perhaps TRBD2 (7 bases). The germline V gene has CDR1 SGDLS and CDR2 YYNGEE. The CDR3 runs to 16 residues. V was pared by 3 bases and J by 0 bases, with 13 bases between.

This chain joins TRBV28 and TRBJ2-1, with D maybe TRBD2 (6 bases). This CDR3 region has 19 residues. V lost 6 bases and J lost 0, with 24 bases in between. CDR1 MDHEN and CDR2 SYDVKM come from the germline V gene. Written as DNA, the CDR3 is TGTGCCAGCAGACCGGGACTTACCCGTGGATGGGGCTCCTACAATGAGCAGTTCTTC. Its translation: CASRPGLTRGWGSYNEQFF.

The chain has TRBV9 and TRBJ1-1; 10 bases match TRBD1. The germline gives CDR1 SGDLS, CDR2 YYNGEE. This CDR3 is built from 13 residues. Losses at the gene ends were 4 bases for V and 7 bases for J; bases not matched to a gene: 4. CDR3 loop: CASSLRDRGEAFF. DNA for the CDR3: TGTGCCAGCAGCCTACGGGACAGGGGTGAAGCTTTCTTT.

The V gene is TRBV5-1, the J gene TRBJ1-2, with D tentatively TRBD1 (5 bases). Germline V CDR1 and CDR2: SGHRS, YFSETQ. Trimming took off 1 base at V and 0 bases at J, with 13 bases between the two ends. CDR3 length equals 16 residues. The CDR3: CASSLTTVPPNYGYTF. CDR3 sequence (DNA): TGCGCCAGCAGCTTGACGACAGTGCCTCCTAACTATGGCTACACCTTC. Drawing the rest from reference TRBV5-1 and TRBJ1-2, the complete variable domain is KAGVTQTPRYLIKTRGQQVTLSCSPISGHRSVSWYQQTPGQGLQFLFEYFSETQRNKGNFPGRFSGRQFSNSRSEMNVSTLELGDSALYLCASSLTTVPPNYGYTFGSGTRLTVV.

CDR3 sequence: CAWRESGSGNNEQFF. CDR3 bases: TGTGCCTGGAGGGAAAGCGGGAGCGGTAACAATGAGCAGTTCTTC. This sequence joins TRBV30 and TRBJ2-1; 8 bases are a match to TRBD2. The CDR3 spans 15 residues. From germline, CDR1 is GTSNPN and CDR2 SVGIG (reference sequence). V trimming: 3 bases; J trimming: 5 bases; junction bases outside the gene matches: 9. Drawing the rest from reference TRBV30 and TRBJ2-1, the complete variable domain is SQTIHQWPATLVQPVGSPLSLECTVEGTSNPNLYWYRQAAGRGLQLLFYSVGIGQISSEVPQNLSASRPQDRQFILSSKKLLLSDSGFYLCAWRESGSGNNEQFFGPGTRLTVL.

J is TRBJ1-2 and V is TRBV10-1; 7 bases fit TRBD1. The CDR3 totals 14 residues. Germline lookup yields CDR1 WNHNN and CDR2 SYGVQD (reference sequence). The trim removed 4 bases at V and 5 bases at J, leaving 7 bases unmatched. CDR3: CASSARGRLYGYTF. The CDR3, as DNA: TGCGCCAGCAGTGCAAGGGGGCGTTTGTATGGCTACACCTTC.

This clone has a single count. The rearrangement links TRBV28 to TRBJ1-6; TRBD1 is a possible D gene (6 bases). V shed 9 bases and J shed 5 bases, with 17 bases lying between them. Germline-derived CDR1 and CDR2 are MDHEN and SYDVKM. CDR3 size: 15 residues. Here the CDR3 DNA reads TGTGCCAGTAAAACAGGGATTCTCGATAATTCACCCCTCCACTTT. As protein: CASKTGILDNSPLHF.

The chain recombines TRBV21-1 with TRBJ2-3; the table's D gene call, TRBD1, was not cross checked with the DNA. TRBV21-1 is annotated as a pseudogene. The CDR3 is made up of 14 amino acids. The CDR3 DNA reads TGTGCCAGCAGCAAAGGGACAGCACAGGTTACGCAGTATTTT. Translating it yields CASSKGTAQVTQYF.

As DNA, the CDR3 is TGTGCCAGCATTCTCAACGGAGACAGCACTACCTACGAGCAGTACTTC. Amino acid sequence: CASILNGDSTTYEQYF. This rearrangement joins TRBV5-6 to TRBJ2-7, with D tentatively TRBD1 (5 bases). CDR1 SGHDT and CDR2 YYEEEE come from the germline V gene. The V end lost 6 bases, the J end lost 2 bases, and 21 bases lay between the germline ends. The CDR3 consists of 16 residues.

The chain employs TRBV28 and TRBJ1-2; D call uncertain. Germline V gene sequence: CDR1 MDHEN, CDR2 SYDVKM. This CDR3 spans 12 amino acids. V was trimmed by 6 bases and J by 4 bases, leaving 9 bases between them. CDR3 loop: CASREDSYGYTF. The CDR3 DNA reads TGTGCCAGCAGGGAGGATTCCTATGGCTACACCTTC.

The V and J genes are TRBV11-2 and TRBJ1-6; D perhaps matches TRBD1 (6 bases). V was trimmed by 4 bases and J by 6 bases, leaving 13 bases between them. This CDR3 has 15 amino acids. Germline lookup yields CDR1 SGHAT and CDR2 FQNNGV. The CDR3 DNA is TGTGCCAGCAGCTCCGGACAGCTCTCTAATTCACCCCTCCACTTT. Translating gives CASSSGQLSNSPLHF.

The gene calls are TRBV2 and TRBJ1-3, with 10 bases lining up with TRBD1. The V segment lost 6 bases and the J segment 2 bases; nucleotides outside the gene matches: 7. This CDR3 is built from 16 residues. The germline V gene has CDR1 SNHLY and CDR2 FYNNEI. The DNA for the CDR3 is TGTGCCAGCAGAGATTCCGGACAGGGGGCTGGAAACACCATATATTTT. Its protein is CASRDSGQGAGNTIYF.

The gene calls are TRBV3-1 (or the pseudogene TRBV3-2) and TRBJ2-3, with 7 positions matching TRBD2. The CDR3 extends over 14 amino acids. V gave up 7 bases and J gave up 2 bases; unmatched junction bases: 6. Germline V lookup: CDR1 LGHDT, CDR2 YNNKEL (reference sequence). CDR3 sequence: CASTGGRATDTQYF. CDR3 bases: TGTGCCAGCACTGGGGGGAGGGCCACAGATACGCAGTATTTT.

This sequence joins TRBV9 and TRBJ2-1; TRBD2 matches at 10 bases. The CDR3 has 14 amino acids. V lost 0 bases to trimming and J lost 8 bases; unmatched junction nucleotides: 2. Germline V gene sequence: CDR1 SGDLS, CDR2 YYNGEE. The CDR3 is CASSVGSGRDEQFF. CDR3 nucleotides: TGTGCCAGCAGCGTAGGGAGCGGGAGGGATGAGCAGTTCTTC.